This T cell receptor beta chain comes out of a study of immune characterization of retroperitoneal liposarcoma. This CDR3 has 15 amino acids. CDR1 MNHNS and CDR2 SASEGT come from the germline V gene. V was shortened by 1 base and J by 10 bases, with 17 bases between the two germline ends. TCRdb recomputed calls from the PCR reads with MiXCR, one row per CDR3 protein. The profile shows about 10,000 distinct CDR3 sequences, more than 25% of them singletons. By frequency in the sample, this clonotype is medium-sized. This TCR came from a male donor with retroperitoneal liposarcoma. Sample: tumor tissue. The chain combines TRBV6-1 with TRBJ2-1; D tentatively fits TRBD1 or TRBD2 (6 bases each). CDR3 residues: CASSEGGDTTYEQFF. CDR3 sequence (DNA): TGTGCCAGCAGTGAAGGGGGGGACACCACCTACGAGCAGTTCTTC.